This T cell receptor beta chain was captured in a study of T cell changes during pregnancy in multiple sclerosis. TCRdb's table, derived via immunoSEQ multiplex PCR, lists solely in-frame clones and lacks some. The sample has under 70,000 clones, 90% to 95% seen once. This clone was seen a single time. This CDR3 has 17 amino acids. V dropped 1 base and J dropped 5 bases, with 22 bases sitting between them. Looked up from germline, CDR1 is SGHDT and CDR2 is YYEEEE. The chain couples TRBV5-6 to TRBJ2-7; no clear D. The material was peripheral blood, obtained after pregnancy. This receptor was identified in a female donor in good health, enrolled as a control in a pregnancy study. The CDR3 DNA reads TGTGCCAGCAGCTTGCCCTCCGGGTTTTTAAATTTCCACGAGCAGTACTTC. It encodes CASSLPSGFLNFHEQYF.